There are a few counts of the clone carrying this T cell receptor (beta chain). Trimming took 1 base from V and 9 from J, leaving 10 bases between them. Per the germline V gene, CDR1 is LNHDA and CDR2 is SQIVND (reference sequence). The CDR3 totals 13 residues. A multiplex PCR was run with 60 Vbeta primers and 13 Jbeta primers. The assay was immunoSEQ multiplex PCR, and TCRdb's table has in-frame clones only and misses some. The sample records roughly 80,000 clones, more than 50% being singletons. This entry comes from a study of cytomegalovirus exposure and HLA in healthy donors. Sequencing was carried out using PBMCs. The chain carries TRBV19 and TRBJ1-5, with unresolved D. This TCR derives from a male donor in good health and CMV-seropositive. The CDR3 here is CASSIGSSRPQHF. The CDR3, as DNA: TGTGCCAGTAGTATAGGAAGCTCAAGGCCCCAGCATTTT.